This T cell receptor beta chain appears in the sequencing data of a study of T-cell reconstitution after alpha-beta-depleted transplantation in children. A TCRbeta library incorporating unique molecular identifiers was prepared. Each CDR3 protein gets one entry after TCRdb re-called the PCR reads with MiXCR. This sample yields roughly 24,000 distinct CDR3 sequences, of which about a tenth are seen a single time; around 23% belongs to the top ten. In this sample, this clonotype turned up many times. Germline loops: CDR1 SEHNR, CDR2 FQNEAQ (reference sequence). V gave up 2 bases and J gave up 6 bases, with 10 bases separating them. The CDR3 sequence is 14 residues long.

The V and J genes are TRBV7-9 and TRBJ2-2, with D hard to call. The TCR originated in a human donor who donated a stem cell graft to a child with chronic granulomatous disease. The sample in question was PBMCs from the stem cell graft donor, obtained from the stem cell graft. The CDR3 loop is CASSLLRAAGELFF. DNA of the CDR3: TGTGCCAGCAGCTTACTACGCGCGGCCGGGGAGCTGTTTTTT.